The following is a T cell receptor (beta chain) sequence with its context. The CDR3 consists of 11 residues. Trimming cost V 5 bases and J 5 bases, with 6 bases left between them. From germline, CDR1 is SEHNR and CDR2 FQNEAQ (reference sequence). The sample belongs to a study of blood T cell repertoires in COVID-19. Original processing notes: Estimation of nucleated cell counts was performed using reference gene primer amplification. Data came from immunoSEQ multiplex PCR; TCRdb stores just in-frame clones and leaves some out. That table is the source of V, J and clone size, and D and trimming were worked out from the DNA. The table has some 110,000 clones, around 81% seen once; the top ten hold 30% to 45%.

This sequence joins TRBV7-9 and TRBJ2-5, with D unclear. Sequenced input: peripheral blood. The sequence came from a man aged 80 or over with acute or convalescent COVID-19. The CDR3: CASSREETQYF. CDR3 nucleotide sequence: TGTGCCAGCAGCCGAGAGGAGACCCAGTACTTC.